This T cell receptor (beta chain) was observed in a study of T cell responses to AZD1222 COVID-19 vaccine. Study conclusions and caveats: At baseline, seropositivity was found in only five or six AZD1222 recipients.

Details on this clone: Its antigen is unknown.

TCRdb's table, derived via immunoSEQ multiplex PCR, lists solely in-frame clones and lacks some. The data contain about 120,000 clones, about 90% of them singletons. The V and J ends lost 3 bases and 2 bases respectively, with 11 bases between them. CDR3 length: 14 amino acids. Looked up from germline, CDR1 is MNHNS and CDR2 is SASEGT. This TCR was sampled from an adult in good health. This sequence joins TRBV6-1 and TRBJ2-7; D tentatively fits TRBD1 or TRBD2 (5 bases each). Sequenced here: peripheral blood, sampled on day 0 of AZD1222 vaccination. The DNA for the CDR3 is TGTGCCAGCAGTGAGGGGGTGGGCACCTACGAGCAGTACTTC. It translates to CASSEGVGTYEQYF.